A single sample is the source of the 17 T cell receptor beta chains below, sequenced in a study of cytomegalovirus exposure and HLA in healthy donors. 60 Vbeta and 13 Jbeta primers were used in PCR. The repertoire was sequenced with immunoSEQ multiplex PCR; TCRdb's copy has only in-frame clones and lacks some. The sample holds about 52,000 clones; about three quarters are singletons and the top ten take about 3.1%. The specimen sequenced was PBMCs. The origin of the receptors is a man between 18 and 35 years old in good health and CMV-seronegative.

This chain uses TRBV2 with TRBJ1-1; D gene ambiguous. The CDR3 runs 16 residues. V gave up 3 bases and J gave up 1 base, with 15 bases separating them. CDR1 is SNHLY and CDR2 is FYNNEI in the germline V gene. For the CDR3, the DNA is TGTGCCAGCAGTGACAATCCGCTATTCACGAACACTGAAGCTTTCTTT. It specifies CASSDNPLFTNTEAFF.

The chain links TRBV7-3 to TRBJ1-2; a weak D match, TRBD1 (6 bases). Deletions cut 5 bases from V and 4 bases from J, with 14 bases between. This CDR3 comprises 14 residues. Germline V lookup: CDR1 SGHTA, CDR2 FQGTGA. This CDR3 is CASSPTGPSYGYTF. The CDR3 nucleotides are TGTGCCAGCAGCCCGACAGGCCCTAGCTATGGCTACACCTTC.

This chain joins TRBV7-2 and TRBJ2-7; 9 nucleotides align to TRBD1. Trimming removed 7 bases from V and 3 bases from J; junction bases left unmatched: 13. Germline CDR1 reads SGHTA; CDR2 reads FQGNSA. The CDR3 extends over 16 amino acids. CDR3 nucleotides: TGTGCCAGCACCCCTACCCGGGACAGGGCCCTCTACGAGCAGTACTTC. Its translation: CASTPTRDRALYEQYF.

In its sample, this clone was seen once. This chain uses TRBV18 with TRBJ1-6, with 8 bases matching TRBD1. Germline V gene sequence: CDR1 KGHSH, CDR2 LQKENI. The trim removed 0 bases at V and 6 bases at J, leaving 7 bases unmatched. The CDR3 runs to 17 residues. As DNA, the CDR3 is TGTGCCAGCTCACCACCACCAGGGGGCATCGGTAATTCACCCCTCCACTTT. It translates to CASSPPPGGIGNSPLHF.

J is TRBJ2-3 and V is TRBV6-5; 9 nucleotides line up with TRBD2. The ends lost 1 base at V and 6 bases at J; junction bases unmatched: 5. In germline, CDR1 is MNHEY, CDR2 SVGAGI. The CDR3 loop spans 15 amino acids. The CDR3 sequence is CASSYFSGSMDTQYF. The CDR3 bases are TGTGCCAGCAGTTACTTTAGCGGGAGTATGGATACGCAGTATTTT.

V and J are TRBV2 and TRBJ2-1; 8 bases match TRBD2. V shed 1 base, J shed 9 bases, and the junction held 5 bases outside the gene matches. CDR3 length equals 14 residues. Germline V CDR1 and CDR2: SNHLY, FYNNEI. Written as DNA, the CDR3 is TGTGCCAGCAGTGAAGACAGCGGGAGCTTTGAGCAGTTCTTC. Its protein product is CASSEDSGSFEQFF. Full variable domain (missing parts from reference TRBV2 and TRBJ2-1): EPEVTQTPSHQVTQMGQEVILRCVPISNHLYFYWYRQILGQKVEFLVSFYNNEISEKSEIFDDQFSVERPDGSNFTLKIRSTKLEDSAMYFCASSEDSGSFEQFFGPGTRLTVL.

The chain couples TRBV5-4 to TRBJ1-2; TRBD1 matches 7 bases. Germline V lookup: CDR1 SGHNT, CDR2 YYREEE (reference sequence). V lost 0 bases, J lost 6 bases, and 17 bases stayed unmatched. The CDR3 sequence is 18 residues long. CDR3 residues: CASSLESWRGQRKDGYTF. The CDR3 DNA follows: TGTGCCAGCAGCTTGGAATCTTGGAGGGGGCAGAGAAAGGATGGCTACACCTTC.

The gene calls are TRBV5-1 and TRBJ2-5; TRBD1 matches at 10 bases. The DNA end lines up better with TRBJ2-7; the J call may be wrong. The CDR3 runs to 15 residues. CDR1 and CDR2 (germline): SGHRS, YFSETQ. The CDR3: CASSLGQGARYEQYF. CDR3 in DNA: TGCGCCAGCAGCTTGGGACAGGGGGCTCGCTACGAGCAGTACTTC.

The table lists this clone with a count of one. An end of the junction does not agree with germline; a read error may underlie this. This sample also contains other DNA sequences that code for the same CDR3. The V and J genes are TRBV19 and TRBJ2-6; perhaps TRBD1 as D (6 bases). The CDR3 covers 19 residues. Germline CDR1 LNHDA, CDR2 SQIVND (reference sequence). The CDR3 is CASSIAGVTMSSGANVLTF. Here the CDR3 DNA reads TGTGCCAGTAGTATCGCAGGGGTTACTATGAGCTCTGGGGCCAACGTCCTAACTTTC.

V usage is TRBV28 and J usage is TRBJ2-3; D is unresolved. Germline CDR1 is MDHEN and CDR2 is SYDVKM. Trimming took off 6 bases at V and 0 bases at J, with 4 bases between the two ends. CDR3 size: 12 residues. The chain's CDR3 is CASRSSTDTQYF. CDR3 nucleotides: TGTGCCAGCAGGAGCAGCACAGATACGCAGTATTTT.

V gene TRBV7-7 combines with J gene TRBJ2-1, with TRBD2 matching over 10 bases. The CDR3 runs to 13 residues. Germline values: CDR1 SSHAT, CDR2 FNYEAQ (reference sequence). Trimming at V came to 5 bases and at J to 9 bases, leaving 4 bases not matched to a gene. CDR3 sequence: CASSGGLAREQFF. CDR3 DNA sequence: TGTGCCAGCAGCGGGGGACTAGCGCGTGAGCAGTTCTTC.

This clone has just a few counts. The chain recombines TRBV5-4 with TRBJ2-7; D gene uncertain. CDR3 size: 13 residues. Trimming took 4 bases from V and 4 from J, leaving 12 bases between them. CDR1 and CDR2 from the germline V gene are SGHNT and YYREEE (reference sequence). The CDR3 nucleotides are TGTGCCAGCAGCCAAATCGATACTTACGAGCAGTACTTC. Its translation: CASSQIDTYEQYF.

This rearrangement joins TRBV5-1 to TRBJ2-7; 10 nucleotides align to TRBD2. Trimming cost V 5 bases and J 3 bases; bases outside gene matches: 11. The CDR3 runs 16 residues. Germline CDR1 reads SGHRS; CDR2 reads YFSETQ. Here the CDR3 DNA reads TGCGCCAGCAGAGGGGGGGCGGCTAGCGGGAGCTACGAGCAGTACTTC. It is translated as CASRGGAASGSYEQYF.

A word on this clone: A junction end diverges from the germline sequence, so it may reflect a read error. The CDR3 protein is CATSKGLAGLWEQYF. The CDR3 bases are TGTGCCACCAGTAAAGGACTAGCGGGACTGTGGGAGCAGTACTTC. J is TRBJ2-7 and V is TRBV2, with 12 bases fitting TRBD2. The CDR3 spans 15 residues. Germline lookup yields CDR1 SNHLY and CDR2 FYNNEI.

This CDR3 reads CASRGDSYEQYF. Written as DNA, the CDR3 is TGTGCCAGCAGAGGGGATTCCTACGAGCAGTACTTC. The rearrangement joins TRBV28 to TRBJ2-7; possible D gene TRBD1, 5 bases. CDR3 length: 12 amino acids. Germline V gene lookup returns CDR1 MDHEN and CDR2 SYDVKM. V shed 6 bases and J shed 1 base, with 7 bases lying between them. Looking up the rest from reference TRBV28 and TRBJ2-7 gives the full variable domain: DVKVTQSSRYLVKRTGEKVFLECVQDMDHENMFWYRQDPGLGLRLIYFSYDVKMKEKGDIPEGYSVSREKKERFSLILESASTNQTSMYLCASRGDSYEQYFGPGTRLTVT.

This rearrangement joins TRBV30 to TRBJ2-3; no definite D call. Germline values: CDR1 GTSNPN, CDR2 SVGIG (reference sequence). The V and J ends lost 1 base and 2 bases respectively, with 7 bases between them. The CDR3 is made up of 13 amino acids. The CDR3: CAWSGQATDTQYF. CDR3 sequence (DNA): TGTGCCTGGAGTGGGCAGGCCACAGATACGCAGTATTTT.

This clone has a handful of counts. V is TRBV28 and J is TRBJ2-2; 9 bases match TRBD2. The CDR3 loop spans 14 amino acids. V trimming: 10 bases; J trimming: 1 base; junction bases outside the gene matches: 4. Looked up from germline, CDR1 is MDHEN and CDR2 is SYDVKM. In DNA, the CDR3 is TGTGCCATCGCGGGAGGGAGGAACACCGGGGAGCTGTTTTTT. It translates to CAIAGGRNTGELFF.